Below, 8 T cell receptor beta chains from the same sample are listed, as sequenced in a study of shared clonotypes between healthy human individuals. This table comes from immunoSEQ multiplex PCR, and its TCRdb copy is limited to in-frame clones, with some not included. The repertoire includes approximately 500,000 clones, about four fifths of them detected once, and about an eighth sits in the top ten. The sequenced sample was PBMCs. These receptors all come from a middle-aged woman in good health. Some clones in this sample may be carry-over from other donors' samples.

The chain combines TRBV30 with TRBJ1-6; D is uncertain. The germline V gene encodes CDR1 GTSNPN and CDR2 SVGIG (reference sequence). The CDR3 has 13 amino acids. The V gene lost 4 bases and the J gene lost 7 bases, with 11 bases spanning the gap. The CDR3 DNA reads as TGTGCCTGGACCCCCGGAGCCAATTCACCCCTCCACTTT. Translation gives CAWTPGANSPLHF.

This clone occurred a few times. V gene TRBV30 combines with J gene TRBJ2-7; D uncertain. CDR3 length: 13 residues. The germline CDR1 and CDR2 sequences are GTSNPN and SVGIG (reference sequence). Between the trimmed V and J ends, which lost 1 base and 6 bases, there was a span of 13 bases. CDR3 in amino acids: CAWSARLNGEQYF. CDR3 in DNA: TGTGCCTGGAGTGCGCGCCTCAATGGCGAGCAGTACTTC.

The J gene is TRBJ1-4, the V gene TRBV15; possibly TRBD1 for D (5 bases). V was pared by 5 bases and J by 3 bases, with 16 bases between. Germline loops: CDR1 LNHNV, CDR2 YYDKDF (reference sequence). The CDR3 is made up of 16 amino acids. CDR3 in DNA: TGTGCCACCAGCTCCCCGGGGGTAGGGGCTAATGAAAAACTGTTTTTT. It is translated as CATSSPGVGANEKLFF.

The chain has TRBV19 and TRBJ2-5; 9 bases fit TRBD2. V lost 6 bases and J lost 4; bases outside the gene matches: 6. Germline CDR1 reads LNHDA; CDR2 reads SQIVND (reference sequence). The CDR3 length is 14 residues. The CDR3 is CASRASGKRETQYF. Here the CDR3 DNA reads TGTGCCAGTAGGGCTAGCGGGAAACGAGAGACCCAGTACTTC.

The chain combines TRBV7-9 with TRBJ2-2; D gene unclear. Germline CDR1 reads SEHNR; CDR2 reads FQNEAQ (reference sequence). There are 13 residues in the CDR3. V shed 4 bases and J shed 4 bases, with 7 bases lying between them. The chain's CDR3 is CASSSPPTGELFF. CDR3 bases: TGTGCCAGCAGCTCCCCCCCCACCGGGGAGCTGTTTTTT.

Points on this clone: A much bigger clone sits one base away, suggesting this may be a read error. The same CDR3 also results from other DNA sequences found in this sample. The chain links TRBV10-2 to TRBJ2-7; tentative D call: TRBD2 (6 bases). Germline CDR1 and CDR2: WSHSY and SAAADI. Trimming took off 2 bases at V and 7 bases at J, with 6 bases between the two ends. CDR3 size: 11 residues. This chain's CDR3 is CASSEGGEQYF. The CDR3 DNA sequence: TGCGCCAGCAGTGAGGGGGGGGAGCAGTACTTC.

The rearrangement uses TRBV11-2 and TRBJ2-5; D ambiguous. Trimming took off 3 bases at V and 0 bases at J, with 11 bases between the two ends. The CDR3 is 15 amino acids. Germline V gene data show CDR1 as SGHAT and CDR2 as FQNNGV. CDR3 sequence reads: CASSFNRADQETQYF. The CDR3 region has the DNA TGTGCCAGCAGCTTTAACCGGGCGGACCAAGAGACCCAGTACTTC.

V and J are TRBV30 and TRBJ2-2, with D perhaps matching TRBD1 (5 bases). The CDR3 contains 15 residues. The germline V and J ends were trimmed by 2 bases and 4 bases, with 14 bases remaining between them. Germline-derived CDR1 and CDR2 are GTSNPN and SVGIG (reference sequence). CDR3 protein: CAWSFQGLSTGELFF. For the CDR3, the DNA is TGTGCCTGGAGTTTTCAGGGATTGAGCACCGGGGAGCTGTTTTTT.